This T cell receptor (beta chain) was documented in a study of regulatory T cells in long-lasting Graves disease. Time point described: newly diagnosed GD, antithyroid drugs for less than 3 months. RNA isolated from PBMCs was used to make the TCR library. Arm-PCR of CDR3 regions and iRepertoire HTBI primers were the basis on which TCR beta libraries were built. In the original processing: The study identified about 60 TRBV and 14 to 15 TRBJ segments across samples. TCRdb re-called the multiplex PCR reads through MiXCR, storing one row per CDR3 protein. These V and J calls are TCRdb output, not the study's own analysis. The table has approximately 480,000 distinct CDR3 sequences, under 20% seen once; the top ten hold 12%. This clonotype occurred many times. The CDR3 totals 14 residues. Per the germline V gene, CDR1 is DFQATT and CDR2 is SNEGSKA (reference sequence). Deletions cut 0 bases from V and 7 bases from J, with 12 bases between.

A further study also used this sample, focusing on T cells in Graves' hyperthyroidism and ophthalmopathy. From that study: In patients aged 18 to 65, hyperthyroidism was newly diagnosed, with duration under 2 months.

V and J are TRBV20-1 and TRBJ2-2; D perhaps matches TRBD2 (6 bases). This material consisted of peripheral blood mononuclear cells (PBMCs), taken at new diagnosis, from a patient treated with antithyroid drugs. The sequence derives from a man in his forties with Graves disease. CDR3 residues: CSAREGGAVGELFF. CDR3 DNA: TGCAGTGCTAGAGAAGGCGGGGCGGTCGGGGAGCTGTTTTTT.